This is a list of T cell receptor beta chains from one sample in a study of cytomegalovirus exposure and HLA in healthy donors. TCRdb's table, derived via immunoSEQ multiplex PCR, lists solely in-frame clones and lacks some. The sample contains 140,000 to 150,000 clones, around three quarters of which appear only once. Sequencing was performed on PBMCs. Every receptor here comes from a man in his forties in good health and CMV-seropositive. Both conserved end residues are part of each CDR3. The D gene is left open where the match is weak. Expanded clones are given a class, and other clones once, few, many or no size at all.

length	V	D	J	size	CDR3	DNA
15	TRBV5-5	NA	TRBJ1-5	NA	CASSSKVGANQPQHF	TGTGCCAGCAGCTCAAAGGTAGGAGCAAATCAGCCCCAGCATTTT
13	TRBV7-9	NA	TRBJ1-1	NA	CASSLETNTEAFF	TGTGCCAGCAGCTTGGAGACGAACACTGAAGCTTTCTTT
13	TRBV7-2	NA	TRBJ1-2	NA	CASSLDLYYGYTF	TGTGCCAGCAGCTTAGATCTCTACTATGGCTACACCTTC
14	TRBV19	TRBD1	TRBJ1-2	few	CASSIGQGALGYTF	TGTGCCAGTAGTATAGGCCAGGGGGCGCTTGGCTACACCTTC
14	TRBV19	NA	TRBJ2-7	few	CASSIGLGTHEQYF	TGTGCCAGTAGTATCGGGTTGGGTACCCACGAGCAGTACTTC
12	TRBV28	NA	TRBJ1-1	NA	CASSLYSRVTFF	TGTGCCAGCAGTTTGTATTCCAGGGTGACTTTCTTT
16	TRBV27	TRBD1	TRBJ1-1	NA	CANRTGRMNVNTEAFF	TGTGCCAACCGGACAGGGAGAATGAATGTGAACACTGAAGCTTTCTTT
15	TRBV6-5	NA	TRBJ2-2	NA	CASSRSGSQTGELFF	TGTGCCAGCAGCCGTTCCGGGAGCCAGACCGGGGAGCTGTTTTTT
16	TRBV18	NA	TRBJ2-5	NA	CASSPRLMRDGETQYF	TGTGCCAGCTCACCCAGGCTGATGAGGGATGGGGAGACCCAGTACTTC
15	TRBV5-4	TRBD2	TRBJ2-1	NA	CASSLASGTSNEQFF	TGTGCCAGCAGCTTGGCTAGCGGAACGAGCAATGAGCAGTTCTTC
13	TRBV21-1	NA	TRBJ2-1	NA	CASRDRAFNEQFF	TGTGCCAGCAGGGACAGGGCCTTCAATGAGCAGTTCTTC
18	TRBV14	NA	TRBJ1-3	NA	CASSQDVGHLDSGNTIYF	TGTGCCAGCAGCCAAGACGTGGGACACTTAGACTCTGGAAACACCATATATTTT
15	TRBV4-3	NA	TRBJ2-7	NA	CASSQGVAGRYEQYF	TGCGCCAGCAGCCAAGGAGTTGCGGGACGCTACGAGCAGTACTTC
15	TRBV25-1	TRBD1	TRBJ1-3	many	CASSEAQGPTHTIYF	TGTGCCAGCAGTGAAGCACAGGGGCCAACTCACACCATATATTTT
16	TRBV4-1	NA	TRBJ2-6	once	CASSQDPGTGANVLTF	TGCGCCAGCAGCCAAGATCCGGGGACTGGGGCCAACGTCCTGACTTTC
14	TRBV7-2	TRBD2	TRBJ2-7	NA	CASSLAGGDYEQYF	TGTGCCAGCAGCTTAGCTGGGGGGGACTACGAGCAGTACTTC
15	TRBV9	NA	TRBJ2-5	few	CASSALAQSHETQYF	TGTGCCAGCAGCGCCTTGGCACAGTCCCACGAGACCCAGTACTTC
12	TRBV6-6	NA	TRBJ2-7	NA	CASSPGLYEQYF	TGTGCCAGCAGTCCAGGCCTCTACGAGCAGTACTTC
12	TRBV28	NA	TRBJ1-4	NA	CASSLVGGTLFF	TGTGCCAGCAGTTTAGTCGGCGGAACACTGTTTTTT
12	TRBV28	NA	TRBJ2-7	once	CASSLPSREQYF	TGTGCCAGCAGTTTACCCAGCAGGGAGCAGTACTTC
15	TRBV2	TRBD2	TRBJ2-1	NA	CASSLSGGSYNEQFF	TGTGCCAGCAGCTTGAGCGGGGGCTCCTACAATGAGCAGTTCTTC
13	TRBV5-1	NA	TRBJ2-7	NA	CASSPPGIYEQYF	TGCGCCAGCAGCCCCCCGGGTATCTACGAGCAGTACTTC
14	TRBV5-4	NA	TRBJ2-7	NA	CASSSGGGSYEQYF	TGTGCCAGCAGCTCAGGAGGCGGGTCCTACGAGCAGTACTTC
20	TRBV9	NA	TRBJ2-2	NA	CASSVRGEGGGISNTGELFF	TGTGCCAGCAGCGTCCGCGGGGAGGGGGGGGGAATCTCGAACACCGGGGAGCTGTTTTTT
14	TRBV5-1	TRBD1	TRBJ1-5	NA	CASSLLQGDQPQHF	TGCGCCAGCAGCTTATTACAGGGGGATCAGCCCCAGCATTTT
16	TRBV11-3	NA	TRBJ2-1	NA	CASSAQGLSSYNEQFF	TGTGCCAGCAGCGCTCAGGGTTTAAGCTCCTACAATGAGCAGTTCTTC
14	TRBV7-2	NA	TRBJ1-2	once	CASSFSGTNYGYTF	TGCGCCAGCAGCTTTTCCGGGACAAACTATGGCTACACCTTC
16	TRBV9	NA	TRBJ1-3	NA	CASSASPQGPGNTIYF	TGTGCCAGCAGCGCCTCACCACAGGGCCCTGGAAACACCATATATTTT
18	TRBV7-8	TRBD1	TRBJ2-6	NA	CASSLRDSYQAGANVLTF	TGTGCCAGCAGCTTACGGGACAGCTATCAGGCTGGGGCCAACGTCCTGACTTTC